The rows below give T cell receptor beta chains drawn from one sample of a study of Ad26.COV2.S vaccination and SARS-CoV-2 variants. Libraries were prepared by immunoSEQ multiplex PCR; TCRdb keeps only in-frame clonotypes and omits some of them. The sample shows roughly 240,000 clones, approximately 87% of them seen only once. Sequenced here: peripheral blood, sampled in a trial of Ad26.COV2.S vaccine versus placebo. The source of these receptors is a person aged 18-60 years who received the Ad26.COV2.S COVID-19 vaccine or a placebo. CDR3s include the opening cysteine and the closing phenylalanine or tryptophan. A D gene is named only where the DNA matches it firmly. Clone sizes are given selectively: once, few, many, or a class where the clone is expanded.

J gene: TRBJ2-7
clone size: NA
V gene: TRBV3-1/TRBV3-2
D gene: TRBD1
CDR3 DNA: TGTGCCAGCAGCCAAGAAGGGTTAAATGCGGGACAGGGCGCCAAGTTCAACTCCTACGAGCAGTACTTC
CDR3 protein: CASSQEGLNAGQGAKFNSYEQYF

J gene: TRBJ1-1
clone size: NA
V gene: TRBV3-1/TRBV3-2
D gene: NA
CDR3 DNA: TGTGCCAGCAGCCAGCGGGAAGGGGCTGAAGCTTTCTTT
CDR3 protein: CASSQREGAEAFF

J gene: TRBJ2-1
clone size: NA
V gene: TRBV6-5
D gene: TRBD2
CDR3 DNA: TGTGCCAGCATGGGGGGGATGAACTACAATGAGCAGTTCTTC
CDR3 protein: CASMGGMNYNEQFF

J gene: TRBJ1-2
clone size: NA
V gene: TRBV3-1/TRBV3-2
D gene: NA
CDR3 DNA: TGTGCCAGCAGCCAGGGGGACTATCACTACACCTTC
CDR3 protein: CASSQGDYHYTF

J gene: TRBJ1-6
clone size: NA
V gene: TRBV2
D gene: NA
CDR3 DNA: TGTGCCAGCAGTCCACAGGGAAATTCACCCCTCCACTTT
CDR3 protein: CASSPQGNSPLHF

J gene: TRBJ1-4
clone size: NA
V gene: TRBV6-5
D gene: NA
CDR3 DNA: TGTGCCAGCAGTCCCACCCCAACTAATGAAAAACTGTTTTTT
CDR3 protein: CASSPTPTNEKLFF

J gene: TRBJ2-3
clone size: NA
V gene: TRBV28
D gene: NA
CDR3 DNA: TGTGCCAGCTCCTCAGGCCCCTTGGGTTCAGATACGCAGTATTTT
CDR3 protein: CASSSGPLGSDTQYF

J gene: TRBJ2-3
clone size: NA
V gene: TRBV30
D gene: TRBD2
CDR3 DNA: TGTGCCTGGAGACCTGGTGGAGCGGGGGGGTGGTCAGATACGCAGTATTTT
CDR3 protein: CAWRPGGAGGWSDTQYF

J gene: TRBJ1-5
clone size: NA
V gene: TRBV2
D gene: TRBD1
CDR3 DNA: TGTGCCAGCAGTGCGACAGGGGCGGGCCAGCCCCAGCATTTT
CDR3 protein: CASSATGAGQPQHF

J gene: TRBJ2-7
clone size: NA
V gene: TRBV11-1
D gene: NA
CDR3 DNA: TGTGCCAGCAGCTCCTCCCTAGGTGTTACCTACGAGCAGTACTTC
CDR3 protein: CASSSSLGVTYEQYF

J gene: TRBJ1-4
clone size: NA
V gene: TRBV6-5
D gene: NA
CDR3 DNA: TGTGCCAGCAGTTACTCAGGGGGGGGCGAGGAAAAACTGTTTTTT
CDR3 protein: CASSYSGGGEEKLFF

J gene: TRBJ1-4
clone size: NA
V gene: TRBV5-3
D gene: NA
CDR3 DNA: TGTGCCAGAAGCTTCTCATCCCGGGTGAGGGCTAATGAAAAACTGTTTTTT
CDR3 protein: CARSFSSRVRANEKLFF

J gene: TRBJ1-5
clone size: few
V gene: TRBV6-5
D gene: NA
CDR3 DNA: TGTGCCAGCAGTTCCCCCAATCAGCCCCAGCATTTT
CDR3 protein: CASSSPNQPQHF

J gene: TRBJ2-1
clone size: NA
V gene: TRBV3-1/TRBV3-2
D gene: NA
CDR3 DNA: TGTGCCAGCAGCCCCCTTTCCGATGAGCAGTTCTTC
CDR3 protein: CASSPLSDEQFF

J gene: TRBJ2-1
clone size: NA
V gene: TRBV4-2
D gene: TRBD2
CDR3 DNA: TGTGCCAGCAGCCCAGCGGGAGGGCCCTCTAACAATGAGCAGTTCTTC
CDR3 protein: CASSPAGGPSNNEQFF

J gene: TRBJ1-4
clone size: NA
V gene: TRBV9
D gene: NA
CDR3 DNA: TGTGCCAGCAGCGTAGGCAAAGGCACTAATGAAAAACTGTTTTTT
CDR3 protein: CASSVGKGTNEKLFF

J gene: TRBJ1-4
clone size: NA
V gene: TRBV7-2
D gene: TRBD1
CDR3 DNA: TGTGCCAGCAGCTCGGGTTTGGACAGGGGAAATGAAAAACTGTTTTTT
CDR3 protein: CASSSGLDRGNEKLFF

J gene: TRBJ2-2
clone size: NA
V gene: TRBV7-3
D gene: NA
CDR3 DNA: TGTGCCAGCAGCCCAGGGACTAACACCGGGGAGCTGTTTTTT
CDR3 protein: CASSPGTNTGELFF

J gene: TRBJ1-4
clone size: few
V gene: TRBV5-6
D gene: NA
CDR3 DNA: TGTGCCAGCAGCTGGATGGGGCACACAACTAATGAAAAACTGTTTTTT
CDR3 protein: CASSWMGHTTNEKLFF

J gene: TRBJ2-7
clone size: NA
V gene: TRBV6-5
D gene: NA
CDR3 DNA: TGTGCCAGCAGTTACTCTGGCGGTGAGCAGTACTTC
CDR3 protein: CASSYSGGEQYF

J gene: TRBJ2-7
clone size: NA
V gene: TRBV7-8
D gene: NA
CDR3 DNA: TGTGCCAGCAGCTCCCGGGATCAAGCGGGCGAGCAGTACTTC
CDR3 protein: CASSSRDQAGEQYF

J gene: TRBJ2-7
clone size: NA
V gene: TRBV29-1
D gene: TRBD1
CDR3 DNA: TGCAGCGCTCGGGACAGCTACTACGAGCAGTACTTC
CDR3 protein: CSARDSYYEQYF

J gene: TRBJ2-2
clone size: NA
V gene: TRBV2
D gene: NA
CDR3 DNA: TGTGCCAGCAGTGTTCAGGGGTTCGCCGGGGAGCTGTTTTTT
CDR3 protein: CASSVQGFAGELFF

J gene: TRBJ2-1
clone size: NA
V gene: TRBV28
D gene: TRBD2
CDR3 DNA: TGTGCCAGCAGTTTTACGGGGGGCAATGAGCAGTTCTTC
CDR3 protein: CASSFTGGNEQFF

J gene: TRBJ2-5
clone size: NA
V gene: TRBV6-5
D gene: NA
CDR3 DNA: TGTGCCAGCAGGGGGAGAGGGAGGGAGACCCAGTACTTC
CDR3 protein: CASRGRGRETQYF

J gene: TRBJ1-1
clone size: once
V gene: TRBV19
D gene: NA
CDR3 DNA: TGTGCCAGTAGTATACAGGGCGGTACTGAAGCTTTCTTT
CDR3 protein: CASSIQGGTEAFF

J gene: TRBJ2-5
clone size: NA
V gene: TRBV5-6
D gene: TRBD2
CDR3 DNA: TGTGCCAGCAGCTTGGGAGTAGGACTAGCGGGGTTCCAAGAGACCCAGTACTTC
CDR3 protein: CASSLGVGLAGFQETQYF

J gene: TRBJ2-3
clone size: NA
V gene: TRBV2
D gene: NA
CDR3 DNA: TGTGCCAGCAGGGGCCCCTCGCGGGCAGGCACAGATACGCAGTATTTT
CDR3 protein: CASRGPSRAGTDTQYF

J gene: TRBJ1-5
clone size: NA
V gene: TRBV19
D gene: NA
CDR3 DNA: TGTGCCAGTAGCCCCGATTCGAAGCCCCAGCATTTT
CDR3 protein: CASSPDSKPQHF

J gene: TRBJ2-7
clone size: NA
V gene: TRBV25-1
D gene: NA
CDR3 DNA: TGTGCCAGCAGTGAAGGTTGGGACGTAGGAGCCTACGAGCAGTACTTC
CDR3 protein: CASSEGWDVGAYEQYF

J gene: TRBJ2-1
clone size: NA
V gene: TRBV14
D gene: NA
CDR3 DNA: TGTGCCAGCAGCCAAGTCCTAATTTCGGCCCATGAGCAGTTCTTC
CDR3 protein: CASSQVLISAHEQFF

J gene: TRBJ2-3
clone size: NA
V gene: TRBV24-1
D gene: NA
CDR3 DNA: TGTGCCACCAGCTCCCCCACCCCCGGCAAGGATACGCAGTATTTT
CDR3 protein: CATSSPTPGKDTQYF

J gene: TRBJ1-4
clone size: NA
V gene: TRBV3-1/TRBV3-2
D gene: NA
CDR3 DNA: TGTGCCAGCAGCCCGCTCTCACCAGCAACTAATGAAAAACTGTTTTTT
CDR3 protein: CASSPLSPATNEKLFF

J gene: TRBJ2-7
clone size: NA
V gene: TRBV5-1
D gene: NA
CDR3 DNA: TGCGCCAGCAGCTCGACGGGCTCCTACGAGCAGTACTTC
CDR3 protein: CASSSTGSYEQYF

J gene: TRBJ2-3
clone size: NA
V gene: TRBV3-1/TRBV3-2
D gene: TRBD1
CDR3 DNA: TGTGCCAGCAGCCATGGGGACAGGCGCACAGATACGCAGTATTTT
CDR3 protein: CASSHGDRRTDTQYF

J gene: TRBJ1-2
clone size: NA
V gene: TRBV6-2/TRBV6-3
D gene: NA
CDR3 DNA: TGTGCCAGCAGTTACGGCGGGGGAAGGTATGGCTACACCTTC
CDR3 protein: CASSYGGGRYGYTF

J gene: TRBJ2-2
clone size: NA
V gene: TRBV6-5
D gene: TRBD1
CDR3 DNA: TGTGCCAGTCAAGACAGGGGGTCAGGGGAGCTGTTTTTT
CDR3 protein: CASQDRGSGELFF

J gene: TRBJ2-6
clone size: NA
V gene: TRBV7-8
D gene: TRBD1
CDR3 DNA: TGTGCCAGCAGCTTAGCGACAGGGGGTTCTGGGGCCAACGTCCTGACTTTC
CDR3 protein: CASSLATGGSGANVLTF